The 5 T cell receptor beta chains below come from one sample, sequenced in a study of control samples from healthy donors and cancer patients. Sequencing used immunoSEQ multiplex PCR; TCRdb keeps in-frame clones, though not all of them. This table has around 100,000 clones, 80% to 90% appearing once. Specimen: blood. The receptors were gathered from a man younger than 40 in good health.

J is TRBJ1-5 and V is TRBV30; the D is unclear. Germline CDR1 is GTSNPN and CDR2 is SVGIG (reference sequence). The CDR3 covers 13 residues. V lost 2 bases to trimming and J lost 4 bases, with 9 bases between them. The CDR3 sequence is CAWSSRRNQPQHF. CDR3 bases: TGTGCCTGGAGTTCCAGACGAAATCAGCCCCAGCATTTT.

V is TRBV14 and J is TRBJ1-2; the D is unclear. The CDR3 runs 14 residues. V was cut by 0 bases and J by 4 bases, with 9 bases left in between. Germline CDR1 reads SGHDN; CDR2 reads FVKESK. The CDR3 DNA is TGTGCCAGCAGCCAAGATCGGCAGCCCTATGGCTACACCTTC. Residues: CASSQDRQPYGYTF. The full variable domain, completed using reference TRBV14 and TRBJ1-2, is EAGVTQFPSHSVIEKGQTVTLRCDPISGHDNLYWYRRVMGKEIKFLLHFVKESKQDESGMPNNRFLAERTGGTYSTLKVQPAELEDSGVYFCASSQDRQPYGYTFGSGTRLTVV.

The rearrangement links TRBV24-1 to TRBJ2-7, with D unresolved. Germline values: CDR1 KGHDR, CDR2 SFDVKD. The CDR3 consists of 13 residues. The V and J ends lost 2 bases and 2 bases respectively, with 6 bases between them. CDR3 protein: CATSDSVPYEQYF. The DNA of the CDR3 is TGTGCCACCAGTGATTCTGTCCCCTACGAGCAGTACTTC.

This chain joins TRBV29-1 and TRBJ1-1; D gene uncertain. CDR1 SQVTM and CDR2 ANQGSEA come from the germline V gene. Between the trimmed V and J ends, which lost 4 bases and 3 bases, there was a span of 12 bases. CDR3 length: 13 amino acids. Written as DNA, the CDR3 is TGCAGCGTTGCGGCCAGGTCGGACACTGAAGCTTTCTTT. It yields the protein CSVAARSDTEAFF.

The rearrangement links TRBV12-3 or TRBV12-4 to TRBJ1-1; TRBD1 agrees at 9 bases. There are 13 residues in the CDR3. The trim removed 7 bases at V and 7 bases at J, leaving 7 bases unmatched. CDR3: CASTDRGGNEAFF. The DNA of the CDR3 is TGTGCCAGCACCGACAGGGGGGGGAATGAAGCTTTCTTT.